This TCR beta chain derives from a study of Ad26.COV2.S vaccination and SARS-CoV-2 variants. Overall study: Administration of Ad26.COV2.S was intramuscular, either once or twice 56 days apart.

Measured with immunoSEQ multiplex PCR; TCRdb has only the in-frame clones, and not every one. The table lists about 480,000 clones, approximately 88% of them singletons, with roughly 13% in the top ten. Germline V gives CDR1 LNHDA, CDR2 SQIVND (reference sequence). This CDR3 contains 13 residues. V lost 4 bases to trimming and J lost 3 bases, with 10 bases between them. This sample's treatment: roughly 18 received Ad26.COV2.S at low or high dose, single or two shots; about 5 received placebo; per-sample allocation not given. The study sampled participants on day 63 after the first vaccine or placebo injection. Details on this clone: Other DNA sequences in the same sample also yield this CDR3.

The chain carries TRBV19 and TRBJ2-7; D gene uncertain. This receptor was identified in a person aged 18-60 years who received the Ad26.COV2.S COVID-19 vaccine or a placebo. This specimen consisted of peripheral blood, obtained in a trial of Ad26.COV2.S vaccine versus placebo. The CDR3 spells CASSTGGVYEQYF. The CDR3 DNA reads as TGTGCCAGTAGTACCGGCGGAGTCTACGAGCAGTACTTC.